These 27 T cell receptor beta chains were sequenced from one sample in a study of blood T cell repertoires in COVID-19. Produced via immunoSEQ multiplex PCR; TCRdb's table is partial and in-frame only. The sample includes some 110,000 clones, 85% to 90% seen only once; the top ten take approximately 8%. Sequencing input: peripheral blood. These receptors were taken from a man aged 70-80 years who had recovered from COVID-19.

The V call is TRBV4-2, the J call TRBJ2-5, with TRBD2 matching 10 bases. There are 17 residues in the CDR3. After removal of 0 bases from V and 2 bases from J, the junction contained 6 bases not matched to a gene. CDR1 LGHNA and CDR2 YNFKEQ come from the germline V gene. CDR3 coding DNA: TGTGCCAGCAGCCAAGAGGGTGGGACTAGCGTTCAAGAGACCCAGTACTTC. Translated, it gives CASSQEGGTSVQETQYF.

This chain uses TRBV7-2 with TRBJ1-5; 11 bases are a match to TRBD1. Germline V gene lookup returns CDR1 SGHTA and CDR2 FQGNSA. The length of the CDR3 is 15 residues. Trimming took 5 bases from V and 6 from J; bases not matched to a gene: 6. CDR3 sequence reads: CASSARTGGVQPQHF. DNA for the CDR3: TGTGCCAGCAGCGCCCGGACAGGGGGCGTTCAGCCCCAGCATTTT. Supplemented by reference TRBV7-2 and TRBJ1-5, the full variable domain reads GAGVSQSPSNKVTEKGKDVELRCDPISGHTALYWYRQSLGQGLEFLIYFQGNSAPDKSGLPSDRFSAERTGGSVSTLTIQRTQQEDSAVYLCASSARTGGVQPQHFGDGTRLSIL.

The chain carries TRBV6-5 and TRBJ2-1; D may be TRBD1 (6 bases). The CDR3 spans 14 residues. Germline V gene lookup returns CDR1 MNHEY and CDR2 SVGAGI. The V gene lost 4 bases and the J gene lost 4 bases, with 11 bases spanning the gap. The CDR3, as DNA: TGTGCCAGCAGTTCGCGGACAGTTTACAATGAGCAGTTCTTC. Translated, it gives CASSSRTVYNEQFF.

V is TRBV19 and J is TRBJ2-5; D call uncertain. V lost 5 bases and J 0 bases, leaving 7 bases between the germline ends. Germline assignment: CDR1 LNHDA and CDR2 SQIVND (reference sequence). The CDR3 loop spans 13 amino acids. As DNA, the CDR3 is TGTGCCAGTAGTCCCCTCGACCAAGAGACCCAGTACTTC. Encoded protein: CASSPLDQETQYF.

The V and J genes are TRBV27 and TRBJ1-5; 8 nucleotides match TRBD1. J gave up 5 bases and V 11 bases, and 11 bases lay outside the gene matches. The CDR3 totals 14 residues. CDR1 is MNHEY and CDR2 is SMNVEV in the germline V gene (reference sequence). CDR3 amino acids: CAAPVRGRDQPQHF. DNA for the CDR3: TGTGCCGCGCCGGTCAGGGGGCGCGATCAGCCCCAGCATTTT.

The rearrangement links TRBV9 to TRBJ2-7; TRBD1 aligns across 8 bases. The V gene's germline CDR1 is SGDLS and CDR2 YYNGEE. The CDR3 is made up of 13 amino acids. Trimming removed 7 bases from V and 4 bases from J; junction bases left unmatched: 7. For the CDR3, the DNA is TGTGCCAGCGGCCCTAACAGGGGGTACGAGCAGTACTTC. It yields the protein CASGPNRGYEQYF.

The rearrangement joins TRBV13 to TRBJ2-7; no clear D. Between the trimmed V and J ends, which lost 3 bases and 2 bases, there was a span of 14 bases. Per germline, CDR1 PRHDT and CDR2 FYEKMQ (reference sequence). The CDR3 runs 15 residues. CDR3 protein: CASSFQSEHPYEQYF. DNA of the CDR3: TGTGCCAGCAGCTTTCAAAGCGAGCATCCCTACGAGCAGTACTTC.

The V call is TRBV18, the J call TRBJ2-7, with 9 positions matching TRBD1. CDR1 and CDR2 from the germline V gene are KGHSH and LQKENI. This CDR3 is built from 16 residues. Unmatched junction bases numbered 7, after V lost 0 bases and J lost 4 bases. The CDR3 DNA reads TGTGCCAGCTCACCACCGGGGACAGGGAGAAATTACGAGCAGTACTTC. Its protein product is CASSPPGTGRNYEQYF.

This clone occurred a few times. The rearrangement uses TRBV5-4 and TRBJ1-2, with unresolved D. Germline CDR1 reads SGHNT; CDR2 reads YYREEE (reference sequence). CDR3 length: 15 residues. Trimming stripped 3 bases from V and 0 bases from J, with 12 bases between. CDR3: CASSSSIVTNYGYTF. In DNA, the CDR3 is TGTGCCAGCAGCTCAAGCATAGTTACTAACTATGGCTACACCTTC.

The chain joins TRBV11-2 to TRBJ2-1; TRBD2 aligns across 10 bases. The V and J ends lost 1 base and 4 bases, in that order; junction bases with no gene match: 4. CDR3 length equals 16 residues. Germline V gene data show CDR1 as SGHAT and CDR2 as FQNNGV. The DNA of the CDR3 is TGTGCCAGCAGCTTAGGTGCTAGCGGGGGATACAATGAGCAGTTCTTC. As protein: CASSLGASGGYNEQFF.

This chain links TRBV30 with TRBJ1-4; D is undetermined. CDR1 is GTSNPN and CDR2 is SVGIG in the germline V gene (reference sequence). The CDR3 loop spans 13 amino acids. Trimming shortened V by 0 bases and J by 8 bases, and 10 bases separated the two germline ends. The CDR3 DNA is TGTGCCTGGAGTGTAGACGGGTACGAAAAACTGTTTTTT. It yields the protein CAWSVDGYEKLFF.

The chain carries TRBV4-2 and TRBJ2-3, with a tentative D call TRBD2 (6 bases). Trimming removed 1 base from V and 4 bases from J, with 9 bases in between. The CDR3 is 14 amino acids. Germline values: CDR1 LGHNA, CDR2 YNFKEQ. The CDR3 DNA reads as TGTGCCAGCAGCCAAGTGGGGGGTGCAGATACGCAGTATTTT. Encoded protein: CASSQVGGADTQYF.

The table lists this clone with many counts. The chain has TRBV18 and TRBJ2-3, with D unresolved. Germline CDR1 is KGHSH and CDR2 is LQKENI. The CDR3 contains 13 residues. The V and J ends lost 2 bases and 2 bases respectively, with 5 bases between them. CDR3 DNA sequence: TGTGCCAGCTCACCAAAACTCACAGATACGCAGTATTTT. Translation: CASSPKLTDTQYF.

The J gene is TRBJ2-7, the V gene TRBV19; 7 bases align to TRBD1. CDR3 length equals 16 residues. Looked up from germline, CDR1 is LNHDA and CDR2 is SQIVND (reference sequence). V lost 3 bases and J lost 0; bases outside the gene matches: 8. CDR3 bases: TGTGCCAGTAGTATGTCGGGACAGCAGAGCTCCTACGAGCAGTACTTC. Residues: CASSMSGQQSSYEQYF. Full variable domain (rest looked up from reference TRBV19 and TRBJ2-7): DGGITQSPKYLFRKEGQNVTLSCEQNLNHDAMYWYRQDPGQGLRLIYYSQIVNDFQKGDIAEGYSVSREKKESFPLTVTSAQKNPTAFYLCASSMSGQQSSYEQYFGPGTRLTVT.

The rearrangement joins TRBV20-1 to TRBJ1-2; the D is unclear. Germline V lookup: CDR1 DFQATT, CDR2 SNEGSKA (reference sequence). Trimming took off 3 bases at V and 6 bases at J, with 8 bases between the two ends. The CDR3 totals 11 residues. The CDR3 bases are TGCAGTGCTAGGGAGCTTAATGGCTACACCTTC. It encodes CSARELNGYTF.

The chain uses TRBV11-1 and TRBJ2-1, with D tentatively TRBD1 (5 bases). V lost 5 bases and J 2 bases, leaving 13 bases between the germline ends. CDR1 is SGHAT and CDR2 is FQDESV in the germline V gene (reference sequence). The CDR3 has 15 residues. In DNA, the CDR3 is TGTGCCAGCAGCCCAACGCGCAGGGCCTACAATGAGCAGTTCTTC. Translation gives CASSPTRRAYNEQFF.

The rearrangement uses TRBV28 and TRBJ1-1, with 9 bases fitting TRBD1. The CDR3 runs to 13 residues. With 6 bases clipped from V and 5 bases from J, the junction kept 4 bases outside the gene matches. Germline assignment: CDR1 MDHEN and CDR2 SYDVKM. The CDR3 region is CASSWTGVTEAFF. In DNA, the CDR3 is TGTGCCAGCAGCTGGACAGGGGTTACTGAAGCTTTCTTT.

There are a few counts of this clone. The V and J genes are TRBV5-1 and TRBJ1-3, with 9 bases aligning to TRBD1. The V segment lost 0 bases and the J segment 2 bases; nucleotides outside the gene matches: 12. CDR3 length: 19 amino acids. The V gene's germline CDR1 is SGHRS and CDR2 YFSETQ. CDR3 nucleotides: TGCGCCAGCAGCTTGGTTCCTACCGGGACAGGGAATACTGGAAACACCATATATTTT. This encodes CASSLVPTGTGNTGNTIYF.

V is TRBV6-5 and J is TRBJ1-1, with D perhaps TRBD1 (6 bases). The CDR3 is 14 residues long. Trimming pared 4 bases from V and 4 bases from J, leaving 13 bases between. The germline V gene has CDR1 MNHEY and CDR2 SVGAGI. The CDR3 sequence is CASSSPTRGTEAFF. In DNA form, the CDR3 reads TGTGCCAGCAGTTCTCCCACCAGGGGCACTGAAGCTTTCTTT.

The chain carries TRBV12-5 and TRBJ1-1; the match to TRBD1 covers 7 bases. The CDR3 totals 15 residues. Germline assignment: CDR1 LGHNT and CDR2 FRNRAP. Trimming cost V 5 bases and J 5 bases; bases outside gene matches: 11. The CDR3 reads CASGLNRGVGTEAFF. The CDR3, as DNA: TGTGCTAGTGGTCTTAACAGGGGAGTAGGAACTGAAGCTTTCTTT. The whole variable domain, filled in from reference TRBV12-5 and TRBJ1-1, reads DARVTQTPRHKVTEMGQEVTMRCQPILGHNTVFWYRQTMMQGLELLAYFRNRAPLDDSGMPKDRFSAEMPDATLATLKIQPSEPRDSAVYFCASGLNRGVGTEAFFGQGTRLTVV.

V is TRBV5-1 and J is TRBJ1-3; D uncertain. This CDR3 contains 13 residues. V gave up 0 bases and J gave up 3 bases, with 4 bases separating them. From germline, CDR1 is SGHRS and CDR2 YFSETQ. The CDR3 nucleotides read TGCGCCAGCAGCTTGGGAGTTGGAAACACCATATATTTT. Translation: CASSLGVGNTIYF.

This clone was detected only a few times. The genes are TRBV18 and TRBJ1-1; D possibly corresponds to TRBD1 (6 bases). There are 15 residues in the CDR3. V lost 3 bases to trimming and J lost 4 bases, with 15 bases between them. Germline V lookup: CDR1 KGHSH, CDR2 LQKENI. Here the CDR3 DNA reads TGTGCCAGCTCACCCCTGACCCGGGGGGCCACTGAAGCTTTCTTT. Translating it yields CASSPLTRGATEAFF. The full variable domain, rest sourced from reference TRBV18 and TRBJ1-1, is NAGVMQNPRHLVRRRGQEARLRCSPMKGHSHVYWYRQLPEEGLKFMVYLQKENIIDESGMPKERFSAEFPKEGPSILRIQQVVRGDSAAYFCASSPLTRGATEAFFGQGTRLTVV.

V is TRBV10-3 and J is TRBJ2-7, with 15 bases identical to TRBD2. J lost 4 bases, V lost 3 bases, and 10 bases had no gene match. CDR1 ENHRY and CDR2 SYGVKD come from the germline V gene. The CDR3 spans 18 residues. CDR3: CAISDPGLAGGYSYEQYF. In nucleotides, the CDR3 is TGTGCCATCAGTGACCCGGGACTAGCGGGAGGCTATTCGTACGAGCAGTACTTC.

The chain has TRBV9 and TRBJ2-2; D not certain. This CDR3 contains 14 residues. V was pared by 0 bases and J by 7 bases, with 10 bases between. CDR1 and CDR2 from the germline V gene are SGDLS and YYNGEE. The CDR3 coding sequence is TGTGCCAGCAGCGTAGTATCTGAGGTCGGGGAGCTGTTTTTT. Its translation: CASSVVSEVGELFF.

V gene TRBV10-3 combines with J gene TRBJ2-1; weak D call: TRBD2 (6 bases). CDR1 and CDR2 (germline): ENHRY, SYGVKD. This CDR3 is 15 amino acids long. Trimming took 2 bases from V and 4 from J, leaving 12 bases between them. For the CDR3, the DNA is TGTGCCATCAGTGAGCTGTCGGGGGTTTACAATGAGCAGTTCTTC. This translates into CAISELSGVYNEQFF.

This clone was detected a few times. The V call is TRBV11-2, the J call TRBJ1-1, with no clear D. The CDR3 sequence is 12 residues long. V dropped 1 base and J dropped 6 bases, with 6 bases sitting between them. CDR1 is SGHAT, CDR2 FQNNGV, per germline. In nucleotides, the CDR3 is TGTGCCAGCAGCTTAGTTAGAGCTGAAGCTTTCTTT. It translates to CASSLVRAEAFF.

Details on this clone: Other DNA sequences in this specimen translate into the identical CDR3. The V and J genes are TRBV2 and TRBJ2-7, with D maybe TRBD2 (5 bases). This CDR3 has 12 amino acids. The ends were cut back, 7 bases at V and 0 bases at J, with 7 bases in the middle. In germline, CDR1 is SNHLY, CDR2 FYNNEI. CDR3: CASTRDSYEQYF. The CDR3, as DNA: TGTGCCAGCACTCGGGACTCCTACGAGCAGTACTTC.